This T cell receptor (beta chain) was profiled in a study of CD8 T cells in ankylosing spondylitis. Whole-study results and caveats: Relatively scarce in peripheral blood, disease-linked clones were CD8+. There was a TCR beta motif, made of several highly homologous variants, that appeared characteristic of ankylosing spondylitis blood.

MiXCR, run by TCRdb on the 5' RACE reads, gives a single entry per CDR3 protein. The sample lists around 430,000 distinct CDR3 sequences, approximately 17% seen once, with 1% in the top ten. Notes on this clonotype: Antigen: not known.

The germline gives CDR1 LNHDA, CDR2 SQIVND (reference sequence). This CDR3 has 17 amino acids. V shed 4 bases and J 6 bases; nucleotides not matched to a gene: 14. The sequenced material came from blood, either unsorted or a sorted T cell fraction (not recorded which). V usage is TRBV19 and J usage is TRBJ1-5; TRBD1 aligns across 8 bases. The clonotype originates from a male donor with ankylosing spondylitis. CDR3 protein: CASSTQDRGLGIQPQHF. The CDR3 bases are TGTGCCAGTAGTACGCAAGACAGGGGATTGGGGATTCAGCCCCAGCATTTT.